This TCR beta chain was retrieved from a study of stem cell transplantation in POMP-related autoinflammatory disease. This clone was seen once. Its target is unknown. General observations from the study: A trend toward lower repertoire diversity and greater clonality appeared in every analyzed T-cell subset of PRAID patients.

Sequencing used immunoSEQ multiplex PCR; TCRdb keeps in-frame clones, though not all of them. The sample carries tens of thousands of clones, approximately 91% recorded once. Trimming removed 3 bases from V and 0 bases from J, with 7 bases in between. Germline loops: CDR1 SGHRS, CDR2 YFSETQ. The CDR3 spans 14 residues. This TCR came from a human patient with POMP-related autoinflammation and immune dysregulation (PRAID). Part of the T cell pool may stem from the graft donor. The sample here was CD4+ T cells from PBMCs, taken after stem cell transplantation. This rearrangement joins TRBV5-1 to TRBJ1-3; the D is unclear. Here the CDR3 DNA reads TGCGCCAGCAGCTGGGAGAGCTCTGGAAACACCATATATTTT. The encoded protein is CASSWESSGNTIYF.